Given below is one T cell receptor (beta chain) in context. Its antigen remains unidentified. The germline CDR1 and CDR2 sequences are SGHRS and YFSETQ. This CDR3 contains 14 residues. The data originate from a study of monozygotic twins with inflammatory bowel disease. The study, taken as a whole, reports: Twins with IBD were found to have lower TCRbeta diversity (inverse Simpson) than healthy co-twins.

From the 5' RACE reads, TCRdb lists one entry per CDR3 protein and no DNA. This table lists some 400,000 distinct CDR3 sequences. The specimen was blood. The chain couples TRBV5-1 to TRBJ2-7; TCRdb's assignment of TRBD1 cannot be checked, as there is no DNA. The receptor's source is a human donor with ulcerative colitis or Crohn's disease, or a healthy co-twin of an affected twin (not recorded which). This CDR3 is CASSLDGPGNEQYF.